A single T cell receptor beta chain is shown here with its context. The data were taken from a study of blood T cell repertoires in COVID-19. Study details: COVID-19 samples from acute and convalescent phases originated in the United States, Italy and Spain.

In the original analysis: Cell counts per sample came from amplifying reference gene primers. Profiled with immunoSEQ multiplex PCR; TCRdb holds only in-frame clones, not every one. V, J and clone size are those of that table, while D and trimming were read from the DNA. The table includes 140,000 to 150,000 clones, roughly 81% detected once. Per germline, CDR1 SNHLY and CDR2 FYNNEI. The CDR3 has 14 amino acids. V was pared by 2 bases and J by 3 bases, with 11 bases between. The TCR sequence derives from a human donor with acute or convalescent COVID-19. The donor label of this sample is uncertain. The chain is built from TRBV2 and TRBJ2-7, with a weak D call TRBD1 (6 bases). Sequenced input: peripheral blood. CDR3: CASSETQGLYEQYF. CDR3 nucleotides: TGTGCCAGCAGTGAAACGCAGGGGCTCTACGAGCAGTACTTC.